The rows below give T cell receptor beta chains drawn from one sample of a study of blood T cell repertoires in COVID-19. Only in-frame clones appear in the TCRdb table, and some are missing; sequencing was by immunoSEQ multiplex PCR. The sample has roughly 300,000 clones; around 90% are singletons. Sequenced: peripheral blood. The receptors originated from a man between 18 and 29 years old who had recovered from COVID-19. Each CDR3 is given with its conserved first and last residue. The D gene is left open where the match is weak. Some rows have no size entry. The others give once, few or many, or a class for an expanded clone.

v_call	clone_size	d_call	j_call	cdr3_aa	cdr3_nt
TRBV7-9	.	TRBD1	TRBJ1-1	CASSFGQGTPNTEAFF	TGTGCCAGCAGCTTCGGACAGGGGACACCGAACACTGAAGCTTTCTTT
TRBV7-6	.	TRBD2	TRBJ2-1	CASSPRTSGVNNEQFF	TGTGCCAGCAGCCCGCGGACTAGCGGGGTTAACAATGAGCAGTTCTTC
TRBV5-6	.	TRBD1	TRBJ2-1	CASSSRPGQGLLNEQFF	TGTGCCAGCAGCTCACGACCGGGACAGGGACTTCTAAATGAGCAGTTCTTC
TRBV5-1	.	TRBD2	TRBJ2-1	CASSPRLADSYNEQFF	TGCGCCAGCAGCCCAAGGCTAGCGGACTCCTACAATGAGCAGTTCTTC
TRBV6-1	.	.	TRBJ1-2	CASSEYGTGYTF	TGTGCCAGCAGTGAATATGGCACGGGCTACACCTTC
TRBV27	few	.	TRBJ2-2	CASSLGSYTGELFF	TGTGCCAGCAGTTTGGGCAGTTACACCGGGGAGCTGTTTTTT
TRBV10-1	.	.	TRBJ2-7	CASSERRDSYEQYF	TGCGCCAGCAGTGAGCGCAGGGACTCCTACGAGCAGTACTTC
TRBV29-1	.	TRBD1	TRBJ2-1	CTVGGQGVYEQFF	TGCACCGTCGGGGGACAGGGGGTCTATGAGCAGTTCTTC
TRBV30	.	.	TRBJ1-6	CAWSVHRVGSYNSPLHF	TGTGCCTGGAGTGTACACCGGGTTGGATCCTATAATTCACCCCTCCACTTT
TRBV18	.	.	TRBJ1-4	CASSSLPGSNEKLFF	TGTGCCAGCTCGTCCCTACCGGGGTCTAATGAAAAACTGTTTTTT
TRBV2	.	TRBD1	TRBJ2-7	CASSSVGTGTYEQYF	TGTGCCAGCAGTTCTGTAGGGACAGGGACCTACGAGCAGTACTTC
TRBV29-1	.	.	TRBJ1-2	CSVGSTQYGYTF	TGCAGCGTTGGTTCCACTCAATATGGCTACACCTTC
TRBV28	.	TRBD2	TRBJ2-1	CASSSAGTSGGNNEQFF	TGTGCCAGCAGTTCCGCGGGGACTAGCGGGGGGAACAATGAGCAGTTCTTC
TRBV6-2/TRBV6-3	many	TRBD1	TRBJ1-4	CASSYPGQGLLNEGKLFF	TGTGCCAGCAGTTACCCGGGACAGGGATTACTTAATGAAGGAAAACTGTTTTTT
TRBV4-3	.	TRBD1	TRBJ2-2	CASSQGPGQGLDGELFF	TGCGCCAGCAGCCAAGGGCCGGGACAGGGTTTGGACGGGGAGCTGTTTTTT
TRBV30	.	.	TRBJ1-1	CASGGGLDTEAFF	TGTGCCTCTGGCGGGGGATTGGACACTGAAGCTTTCTTT
TRBV5-1	.	.	TRBJ1-3	CASRPQTGGSGNTIYF	TGCGCCAGCAGGCCCCAGACGGGGGGCTCTGGAAACACCATATATTTT
TRBV4-3	.	TRBD1	TRBJ1-5	CASSQGADREANQPQHF	TGCGCCAGCAGCCAAGGGGCGGACAGGGAAGCCAATCAGCCCCAGCATTTT
TRBV9	once	.	TRBJ2-3	CASSPPPTHGTDTQYF	TGTGCCAGCAGCCCACCCCCGACACATGGCACAGATACGCAGTATTTT
TRBV5-4	.	TRBD2	TRBJ2-3	CASRLAGGVDTQYF	TGTGCCAGCAGACTAGCGGGGGGGGTAGATACGCAGTATTTT
TRBV11-1	.	.	TRBJ1-1	CASSLGQPEAFF	TGTGCCAGCAGCCTAGGACAGCCAGAAGCTTTCTTT
TRBV7-3	.	TRBD1	TRBJ1-1	CASSVGQGTEAFF	TGTGCCAGCAGCGTAGGACAGGGCACTGAAGCTTTCTTT
TRBV5-1	.	.	TRBJ1-4	CASSFRTSNEKLFF	TGCGCCAGCAGCTTCCGGACTTCTAATGAAAAACTGTTTTTT
TRBV5-1	.	TRBD1	TRBJ2-2	CASSRTGDTGELFF	TGCGCCAGCAGCCGGACAGGGGACACCGGGGAGCTGTTTTTT
TRBV4-3	.	TRBD1	TRBJ1-2	CASSHIRRTGANLDYGYTF	TGCGCCAGCAGCCACATCCGGAGGACAGGGGCCAACTTGGACTATGGCTACACCTTC
TRBV9	.	TRBD2	TRBJ2-2	CASSPIAGIGTGELFF	TGTGCCAGCAGCCCCATAGCGGGGATCGGGACCGGGGAGCTGTTTTTT
TRBV6-6	.	TRBD1	TRBJ1-6	CASSAGTHRGSPLHF	TGTGCCAGCAGTGCCGGGACCCACAGGGGTTCACCCCTCCACTTT
TRBV27	.	.	TRBJ2-1	CASSLLVSSYNEQFF	TGTGCCAGCAGTTTATTAGTGAGCTCCTACAATGAGCAGTTCTTC
TRBV27	.	TRBD2	TRBJ2-3	CATLRGGTDTQYF	TGTGCCACCCTCCGGGGAGGGACAGATACGCAGTATTTT
TRBV19	.	TRBD1	TRBJ2-3	CASSLRQGASTDTQYF	TGTGCCAGTAGTTTACGACAGGGGGCGAGCACAGATACGCAGTATTTT
TRBV29-1	.	.	TRBJ1-5	CSVGDISNQPQHF	TGCAGCGTCGGGGACATTAGCAATCAGCCCCAGCATTTT
TRBV3-1/TRBV3-2	.	TRBD2	TRBJ2-7	CASSAPSGGQYEQYF	TGTGCCAGCAGCGCGCCTAGCGGGGGGCAGTACGAGCAGTACTTC
TRBV7-3	few	.	TRBJ2-7	CASSLDSHSYEQYF	TGTGCCAGCAGCTTAGACTCACACTCCTACGAGCAGTACTTC
TRBV7-2	.	.	TRBJ2-5	CASSPGHKETQYF	TGTGCCAGCAGCCCGGGACACAAAGAGACCCAGTACTTC
TRBV6-2/TRBV6-3	.	.	TRBJ1-5	CASSYSLGRGNQPQHF	TGTGCCAGCAGTTACTCGCTGGGGAGAGGCAATCAGCCCCAGCATTTT
TRBV19	.	TRBD1	TRBJ1-1	CASTPLSGTANTEAFF	TGTGCCAGCACTCCATTATCCGGGACAGCGAACACTGAAGCTTTCTTT
TRBV4-1	.	.	TRBJ2-2	CASSQPLASGSDTGELFF	TGCGCCAGCAGCCAACCTCTAGCGTCGGGGTCTGACACCGGGGAGCTGTTTTTT
TRBV27	.	.	TRBJ2-1	CASSPRTGGPYNEQFF	TGTGCCAGCAGTCCACGGACGGGGGGCCCTTACAATGAGCAGTTCTTC
TRBV28	.	.	TRBJ1-1	CASSAFTDNTEAFF	TGTGCCAGCAGCGCCTTTACAGATAACACTGAAGCTTTCTTT
TRBV7-2	.	.	TRBJ1-2	CASSRNREGGYTF	TGTGCCAGCAGCCGAAACAGAGAAGGAGGCTACACCTTC
TRBV24-1	.	.	TRBJ2-2	CATSGLVAGELFF	TGTGCCACCAGTGGGCTTGTGGCCGGGGAGCTGTTTTTT
TRBV6-5	.	.	TRBJ1-1	CASSTGSEAFF	TGTGCCAGCAGTACCGGGTCTGAAGCTTTCTTT
TRBV4-1	few	.	TRBJ1-1	CASSPQASRELNTEAFF	TGCGCCAGCAGCCCACAGGCCTCAAGGGAACTGAACACTGAAGCTTTCTTT
TRBV7-8	.	.	TRBJ1-3	CASSLLRGRDSGNTIYF	TGTGCCAGCAGCTTACTAAGGGGAAGAGACTCTGGAAACACCATATATTTT
TRBV6-5	.	.	TRBJ1-1	CASSKNTEAFF	TGTGCCAGCAGCAAGAACACTGAAGCTTTCTTT
TRBV29-1	.	TRBD1	TRBJ2-7	CSVEDRGHHEQYF	TGCAGCGTTGAGGACAGGGGTCACCACGAGCAGTACTTC
TRBV27	few	.	TRBJ1-6	CASSSGRDTIYNSPLHF	TGTGCCAGCAGTTCCGGCCGGGACACCATCTATAATTCACCCCTCCACTTT